The TCR beta chain described here comes from a study of cytomegalovirus exposure and HLA in healthy donors. The PCR employed 60 Vbeta primers together with 13 Jbeta primers. The method was immunoSEQ multiplex PCR; TCRdb's version includes in-frame clones alone and lacks a portion of them. Its listing shows roughly 30,000 clones. The CDR3 contains 16 residues. The J segment lost 7 bases and the V segment lost 3 bases, leaving 15 bases of the junction unmatched. Germline loops: CDR1 SGDLS, CDR2 YYNGEE. Study conclusions and caveats: Roughly uniform depth of sequencing across donors was assumed in presence/absence analyses. A later look showed TCR association rates differing by HLA locus, highest for DRB1 and lowest for HLA-C. The study designated some 180 TCR beta chains cytomegalovirus-associated.

Healthy bone marrow donors formed the donor group. Regarding this clone: Its target is unknown.

This chain uses TRBV9 with TRBJ1-2; 7 positions match TRBD1. Sequencing was carried out using PBMCs. This TCR came from a female donor in good health and CMV-seronegative. CDR3 residues: CASSDPSGQAPGGYTF. CDR3 bases: TGTGCCAGCAGCGACCCATCAGGACAGGCTCCAGGTGGCTACACCTTC.